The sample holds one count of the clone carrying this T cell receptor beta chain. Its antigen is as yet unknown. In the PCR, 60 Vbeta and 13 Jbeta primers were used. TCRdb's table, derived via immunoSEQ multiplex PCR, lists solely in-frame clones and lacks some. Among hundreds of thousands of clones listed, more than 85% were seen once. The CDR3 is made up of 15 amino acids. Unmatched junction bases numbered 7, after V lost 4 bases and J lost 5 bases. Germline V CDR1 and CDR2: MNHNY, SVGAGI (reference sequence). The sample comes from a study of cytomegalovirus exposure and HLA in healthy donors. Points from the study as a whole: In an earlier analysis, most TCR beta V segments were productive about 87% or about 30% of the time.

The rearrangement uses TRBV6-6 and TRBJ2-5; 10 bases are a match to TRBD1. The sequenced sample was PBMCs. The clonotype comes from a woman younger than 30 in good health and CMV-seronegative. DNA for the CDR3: TGTGCCAGCAGTTTCCCCGGGACAGGGGAGGAGACCCAGTACTTC. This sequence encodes CASSFPGTGEETQYF.